These 29 T cell receptor beta chains were sequenced from one sample in a study of blood T cell repertoires in COVID-19. Assay used: immunoSEQ multiplex PCR; TCRdb lists only in-frame clones, some missing. The table has over 120,000 clones, 84% seen once. Sequencing used peripheral blood. Receptors were obtained from a human donor in a cohort sampled during active COVID-19.

The gene calls are TRBV6-2 or TRBV6-3 and TRBJ2-7; weak D call: TRBD2 (6 bases). V lost 5 bases to trimming and J lost 4 bases, with 18 bases between them. Germline lookup yields CDR1 MNHEY and CDR2 SVGEGT. There are 15 residues in the CDR3. The CDR3 bases are TGTGCCAGCAGTCGCCCCGGTGGGGGGTATTACGAGCAGTACTTC. Protein product: CASSRPGGGYYEQYF.

The V gene is TRBV2, the J gene TRBJ2-5, with 10 bases that match TRBD2. CDR1 is SNHLY, CDR2 FYNNEI, per germline. V was clipped by 5 bases and J by 3 bases; unmatched bases: 6. The length of the CDR3 is 15 residues. For the CDR3, the DNA is TGTGCCAGCAGTACGAGCGGGGGGGGTGAAGAGACCCAGTACTTC. It specifies CASSTSGGGEETQYF.

The chain carries TRBV11-3 and TRBJ2-6, with TRBD1 identical over 9 bases. CDR3 size: 19 residues. J lost 1 base, V lost 4 bases, and 11 bases had no gene match. Germline V gene data show CDR1 as SGHNT and CDR2 as YENEEA. The DNA for the CDR3 is TGTGCCAGCAGCTCTACCGGGACAGGGCCTTTGTCTGGGGCCAACGTCCTGACTTTC. Translation gives CASSSTGTGPLSGANVLTF.

The CDR3 sequence is CASSFSGTETGELFF. The CDR3 DNA reads as TGTGCCAGCAGCTTCTCCGGGACAGAGACCGGGGAGCTGTTTTTT. The gene calls are TRBV11-2 and TRBJ2-2, with 7 bases matching TRBD1. V was clipped by 3 bases and J by 5 bases; unmatched bases: 6. The CDR3 contains 15 residues. Germline-derived CDR1 and CDR2 are SGHAT and FQNNGV.

The chain joins TRBV19 to TRBJ1-2; 11 bases align to TRBD1. The CDR3 is 14 amino acids. Germline V CDR1 and CDR2: LNHDA, SQIVND (reference sequence). V was pared by 6 bases and J by 4 bases, with 4 bases of the junction left unmatched. CDR3 sequence: CASRGQGDLYGYTF. DNA for the CDR3: TGTGCCAGTAGGGGACAGGGGGACCTCTATGGCTACACCTTC.

The chain has TRBV21-1 and TRBJ2-3; the tabulated D call, TRBD2, remains unverified against the DNA. TRBV21-1 is classified as a pseudogene. The CDR3 runs 16 residues. Here the CDR3 DNA reads TGTGCCAGCAGCCCCCCGGGACTACGATACACAGATACGCAGTATTTT. This translates into CASSPPGLRYTDTQYF.

In its sample, this clone was seen once. V usage is TRBV10-2 and J usage is TRBJ1-5; D not certain. Deletions cut 8 bases from V and 3 bases from J, with 11 bases between. The CDR3 has 13 amino acids. CDR1 WSHSY and CDR2 SAAADI come from the germline V gene. The CDR3, as DNA: TGCGCCAGCGGTGGACTTCCCAATCAGCCCCAGCATTTT. Translating it yields CASGGLPNQPQHF.

The rearrangement uses TRBV5-8 and TRBJ2-3; D gene unclear. This CDR3 has 17 residues. Trimming shortened V by 3 bases and J by 0 bases, and 17 bases separated the two germline ends. Germline CDR1 SGHTS, CDR2 YDEGEE. CDR3 loop: CASSSPARGYSTDTQYF. Written as DNA, the CDR3 is TGTGCCAGCAGCTCCCCCGCGCGCGGCTATAGCACAGATACGCAGTATTTT.

The rearrangement links TRBV5-5 to TRBJ1-4, with 8 bases aligning to TRBD1. Trimming cost V 1 base and J 8 bases; bases outside gene matches: 4. Germline CDR1 and CDR2: SGHKS and YYEKEE (reference sequence). This CDR3 is built from 14 residues. The CDR3 region is CASSLQGAEEKLFF. The CDR3 nucleotides are TGTGCCAGCAGCTTGCAGGGGGCGGAGGAAAAACTGTTTTTT.

V is TRBV27 and J is TRBJ2-3; TRBD1 agrees at 7 bases. Germline V CDR1 and CDR2: MNHEY, SMNVEV (reference sequence). With V trimmed by 0 bases and J by 6 bases, 18 bases remained unmatched. There are 19 residues in the CDR3. The CDR3 is CASSLSAPSGTARSDTQYF. In DNA form, the CDR3 reads TGTGCCAGCAGTTTATCCGCACCCTCCGGGACAGCTCGTTCCGATACGCAGTATTTT.

The J gene is TRBJ1-2, the V gene TRBV2; 8 nucleotides align to TRBD1. The CDR3 sequence is 15 residues long. Germline CDR1 is SNHLY and CDR2 is FYNNEI. Losses at the gene ends were 5 bases for V and 8 bases for J; bases not matched to a gene: 13. Written as DNA, the CDR3 is TGTGCCAGCAGTTATGAGGGACAGGCTTTTCGGGGCTACACCTTC. It yields the protein CASSYEGQAFRGYTF.

The table lists this clone with a few counts. The chain carries TRBV5-6 and TRBJ1-2; D uncertain. Trimming took 6 bases from V and 2 from J, leaving 14 bases between them. The germline V gene encodes CDR1 SGHDT and CDR2 YYEEEE. This CDR3 region has 14 residues. Here the CDR3 reads CASNLVGENYGYTF. CDR3 in DNA: TGTGCCAGCAACCTCGTCGGGGAAAACTATGGCTACACCTTC.

The rearrangement joins TRBV6-5 to TRBJ1-6; D not resolved. The germline V gene has CDR1 MNHEY and CDR2 SVGAGI. The CDR3 is made up of 15 amino acids. The germline V and J ends were trimmed by 2 bases and 3 bases, with 8 bases remaining between them. The CDR3 spells CASSYEGGYNSPLHF. The CDR3 DNA reads TGTGCCAGCAGTTACGAGGGCGGCTATAATTCACCCCTCCACTTT.

This chain joins TRBV28 and TRBJ2-5, with 12 bases lining up with TRBD2. The length of the CDR3 is 15 residues. V trimming: 6 bases; J trimming: 4 bases; junction bases outside the gene matches: 6. Germline V gene sequence: CDR1 MDHEN, CDR2 SYDVKM. The CDR3 DNA follows: TGTGCCAGCAGACCCCCACTAGCGGGAGGAGAGACCCAGTACTTC. Protein sequence: CASRPPLAGGETQYF.

V gene TRBV6-2 or TRBV6-3 combines with J gene TRBJ2-3; D call uncertain. The CDR3 runs to 13 residues. Germline CDR1 and CDR2: MNHEY and SVGEGT. V lost 4 bases, J lost 0 bases, and 5 bases lay in between. Here the CDR3 DNA reads TGTGCCAGCAGTTCCCTTAGCACAGATACGCAGTATTTT. Protein sequence: CASSSLSTDTQYF.

This rearrangement joins TRBV11-2 to TRBJ1-4, with unresolved D. CDR3 length equals 15 residues. Trimming pared 5 bases from V and 3 bases from J, leaving 13 bases between. Germline CDR1 and CDR2: SGHAT and FQNNGV. CDR3 sequence: CASSPEGRPNEKLFF. The CDR3 coding sequence is TGTGCCAGCAGCCCCGAAGGGAGGCCTAATGAAAAACTGTTTTTT.

This rearrangement joins TRBV28 to TRBJ2-4; TRBD2 matches 7 bases. Germline V gene sequence: CDR1 MDHEN, CDR2 SYDVKM. The V gene end was trimmed by 3 bases and the J gene end by 1 base; junction bases not matched to a gene: 3. This CDR3 is built from 15 residues. As DNA, the CDR3 is TGTGCCAGCAGTTTGCGCGGGAGTGCCAAAAACATTCAGTACTTC. The encoded protein is CASSLRGSAKNIQYF.

The chain has TRBV7-2 and TRBJ1-3; the match to TRBD1 covers 7 bases. Germline V gene sequence: CDR1 SGHTA, CDR2 FQGNSA. CDR3 length equals 16 residues. Losses at the gene ends were 1 base for V and 0 bases for J; bases not matched to a gene: 3. The CDR3, as DNA: TGTGCCAGCAGCTTAGAAGGGACAGTCTCTGGAAACACCATATATTTT. Translated, it gives CASSLEGTVSGNTIYF.

The genes are TRBV29-1 and TRBJ2-1, with D perhaps matching TRBD2 (5 bases). CDR1 and CDR2 from the germline V gene are SQVTM and ANQGSEA. The CDR3 is made up of 13 amino acids. Trimming shortened V by 5 bases and J by 8 bases, and 16 bases separated the two germline ends. CDR3 sequence (DNA): TGCAGCGTTTCGCGACTGAGGGTTGATGAGCAGTTCTTC. This translates into CSVSRLRVDEQFF.

V usage is TRBV6-6 and J usage is TRBJ2-1, with D possibly being TRBD2 (5 bases). Trimming removed 4 bases at V and 6 bases at J, with 10 bases between. In germline, CDR1 is MNHNY, CDR2 SVGAGI (reference sequence). The CDR3 extends over 13 amino acids. The chain's CDR3 is CASSSREGNEQFF. The CDR3 bases are TGTGCCAGCAGTTCCCGCGAGGGCAATGAGCAGTTCTTC.

J is TRBJ2-5 and V is TRBV27, with D perhaps matching TRBD2 (6 bases). The CDR3 totals 15 residues. V lost 6 bases and J lost 5, with 19 bases in between. Germline values: CDR1 MNHEY, CDR2 SMNVEV (reference sequence). The CDR3 region is CASSRRGYNWETQYF. The DNA of the CDR3 is TGTGCCAGCAGCAGGCGGGGATACAACTGGGAGACCCAGTACTTC.

The chain is built from TRBV6-5 and TRBJ2-3; a possible D gene is TRBD2 (6 bases). The V and J ends lost 11 bases and 3 bases respectively, with 15 bases between them. CDR3 length: 13 amino acids. CDR1 is MNHEY, CDR2 SVGAGI, per germline. CDR3 bases: TGTGCCCGAGCCGCAGGGAGGACAGATACGCAGTATTTT. As protein: CARAAGRTDTQYF.

The V gene is TRBV14, the J gene TRBJ1-3; 10 nucleotides agree with TRBD1. Trimming took 6 bases from V and 0 from J; bases not matched to a gene: 5. Germline-derived CDR1 and CDR2 are SGHDN and FVKESK. The CDR3 runs to 16 residues. The CDR3 nucleotides are TGTGCCAGCAGTCCGGGACAGGGGCGCTCTGGAAACACCATATATTTT. Encoded protein: CASSPGQGRSGNTIYF.

The J gene is TRBJ1-1, the V gene TRBV3-1 (or the pseudogene TRBV3-2), with unresolved D. The length of the CDR3 is 14 residues. Trimming removed 3 bases at V and 14 bases at J, with 22 bases between. The germline gives CDR1 LGHDT, CDR2 YNNKEL (reference sequence). CDR3 DNA: TGTGCCAGCAGCCAGCCACCCCCTTCCATGGGCGCATTCTTT. Translation: CASSQPPPSMGAFF.

The sample holds one count of this clone. This sequence joins TRBV19 and TRBJ2-2; the match to TRBD1 covers 7 bases. J gave up 5 bases and V 6 bases, and 9 bases lay outside the gene matches. Looked up from germline, CDR1 is LNHDA and CDR2 is SQIVND (reference sequence). The CDR3 is 15 amino acids. CDR3 DNA: TGTGCCAGTAGCTCAACAGGGGATGTTACCGGGGAGCTGTTTTTT. Its translation: CASSSTGDVTGELFF. Drawing the rest from reference TRBV19 and TRBJ2-2, the complete variable domain is DGGITQSPKYLFRKEGQNVTLSCEQNLNHDAMYWYRQDPGQGLRLIYYSQIVNDFQKGDIAEGYSVSREKKESFPLTVTSAQKNPTAFYLCASSSTGDVTGELFFGEGSRLTVL.

The J gene is TRBJ2-1, the V gene TRBV18; D is unclear. Germline V gives CDR1 KGHSH, CDR2 LQKENI. V was trimmed by 5 bases and J by 0 bases, leaving 14 bases between them. The CDR3 length is 16 residues. The CDR3 sequence: CASSSQAPDSYNEQFF. CDR3 in DNA: TGTGCCAGCTCATCTCAGGCCCCCGACTCCTACAATGAGCAGTTCTTC.

The CDR3 coding sequence is TGTGCCAGCAGCCAAGTTAGCGGGAGGGGGGAGACCCAGTACTTC. As protein: CASSQVSGRGETQYF. J is TRBJ2-5 and V is TRBV3-1 (or the pseudogene TRBV3-2), with 11 bases fitting TRBD2. Trimming took 1 base from V and 5 from J; bases not matched to a gene: 3. From germline, CDR1 is LGHDT and CDR2 YNNKEL (reference sequence). This CDR3 contains 15 residues.

The rearrangement links TRBV10-3 to TRBJ1-1, with D possibly matching TRBD1 (5 bases). Germline V lookup: CDR1 ENHRY, CDR2 SYGVKD. The CDR3 runs 13 residues. V lost 7 bases and J lost 2, with 11 bases in between. The CDR3 reads CAIKEGLNTEAFF. The DNA for the CDR3 is TGTGCCATCAAGGAGGGGCTTAACACTGAAGCTTTCTTT.

The CDR3 is CASSGGAYEQYF. CDR3 sequence (DNA): TGTGCCAGTAGCGGGGGAGCCTACGAGCAGTACTTC. V gene TRBV19 combines with J gene TRBJ2-7, with a possible D match to TRBD2 (6 bases). CDR1 and CDR2 (germline): LNHDA, SQIVND (reference sequence). The CDR3 has 12 amino acids. V was pared by 6 bases and J by 2 bases, with 8 bases between.